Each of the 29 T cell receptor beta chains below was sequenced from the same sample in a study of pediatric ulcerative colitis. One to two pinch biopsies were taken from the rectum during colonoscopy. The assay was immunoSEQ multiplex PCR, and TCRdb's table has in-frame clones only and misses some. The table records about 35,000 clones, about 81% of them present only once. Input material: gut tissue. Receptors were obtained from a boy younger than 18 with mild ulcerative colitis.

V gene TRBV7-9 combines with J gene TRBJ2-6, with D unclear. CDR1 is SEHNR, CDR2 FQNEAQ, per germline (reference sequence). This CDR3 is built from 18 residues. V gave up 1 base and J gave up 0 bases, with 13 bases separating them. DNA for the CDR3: TGTGCCAGCAGCTTAGTTTTCCGAACAGACTCTGGGGCCAACGTCCTGACTTTC. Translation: CASSLVFRTDSGANVLTF.

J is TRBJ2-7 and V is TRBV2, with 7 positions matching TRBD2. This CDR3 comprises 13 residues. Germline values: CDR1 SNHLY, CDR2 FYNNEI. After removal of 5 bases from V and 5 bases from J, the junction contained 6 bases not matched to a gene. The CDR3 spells CASSRREGNEQYF. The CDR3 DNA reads TGTGCCAGCAGTCGAAGGGAGGGTAACGAGCAGTACTTC. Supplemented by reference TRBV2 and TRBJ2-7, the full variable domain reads EPEVTQTPSHQVTQMGQEVILRCVPISNHLYFYWYRQILGQKVEFLVSFYNNEISEKSEIFDDQFSVERPDGSNFTLKIRSTKLEDSAMYFCASSRREGNEQYFGPGTRLTVT.

The CDR3 DNA reads TGTGCCAGCAGCGTAGGAGAAATGGGGACGTACTATGGCTACACCTTC. Its translation: CASSVGEMGTYYGYTF. The J gene is TRBJ1-2, the V gene TRBV9, with TRBD1 as a possible D gene (5 bases). Germline V CDR1 and CDR2: SGDLS, YYNGEE. Trimming removed 0 bases from V and 3 bases from J, with 15 bases in between. The CDR3 covers 16 residues.

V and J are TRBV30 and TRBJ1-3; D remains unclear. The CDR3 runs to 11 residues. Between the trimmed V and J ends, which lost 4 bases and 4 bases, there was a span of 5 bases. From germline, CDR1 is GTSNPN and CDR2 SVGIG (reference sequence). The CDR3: CAWTEGNTIYF. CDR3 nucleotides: TGTGCCTGGACTGAGGGAAACACCATATATTTT. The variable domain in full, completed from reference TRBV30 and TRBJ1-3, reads SQTIHQWPATLVQPVGSPLSLECTVEGTSNPNLYWYRQAAGRGLQLLFYSVGIGQISSEVPQNLSASRPQDRQFILSSKKLLLSDSGFYLCAWTEGNTIYFGEGSWLTVV.

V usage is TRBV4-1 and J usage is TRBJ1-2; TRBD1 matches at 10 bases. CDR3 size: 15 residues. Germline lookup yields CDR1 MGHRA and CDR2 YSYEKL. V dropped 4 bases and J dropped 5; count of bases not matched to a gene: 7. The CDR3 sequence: CASSRGQGDLYGYTF. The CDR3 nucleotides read TGCGCCAGCAGCCGTGGACAGGGGGACTTATATGGCTACACCTTC.

CDR3 residues: CAINKQGLGYGYTF. In DNA, the CDR3 is TGTGCCATCAACAAACAGGGTTTAGGGTATGGCTACACCTTC. The chain is built from TRBV10-3 and TRBJ1-2; maybe TRBD1 (6 bases). Germline V gives CDR1 ENHRY, CDR2 SYGVKD. This CDR3 comprises 14 residues. Trimming took 7 bases from V and 5 from J, leaving 17 bases between them.

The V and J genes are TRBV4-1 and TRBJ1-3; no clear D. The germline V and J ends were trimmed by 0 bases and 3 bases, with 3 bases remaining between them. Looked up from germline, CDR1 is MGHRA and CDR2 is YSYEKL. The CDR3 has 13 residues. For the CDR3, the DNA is TGCGCCAGCAGCCAAGATCATGGAAACACCATATATTTT. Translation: CASSQDHGNTIYF.

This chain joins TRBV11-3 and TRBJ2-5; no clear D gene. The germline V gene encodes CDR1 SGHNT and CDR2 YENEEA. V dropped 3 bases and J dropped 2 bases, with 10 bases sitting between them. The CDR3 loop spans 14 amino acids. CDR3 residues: CASSFPGSQETQYF. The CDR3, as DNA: TGTGCCAGCAGCTTCCCGGGCAGTCAAGAGACCCAGTACTTC.

CDR3 bases: TGTGCCTGGAGTGTGGGGGGCTTCTCCTACGAGCAGTACTTC. Protein: CAWSVGGFSYEQYF. This rearrangement joins TRBV30 to TRBJ2-7; D possibly matches TRBD1 or TRBD2 (6 bases each). V lost 0 bases to trimming and J lost 0 bases, with 9 bases between them. CDR1 is GTSNPN and CDR2 is SVGIG in the germline V gene (reference sequence). The CDR3 contains 14 residues.

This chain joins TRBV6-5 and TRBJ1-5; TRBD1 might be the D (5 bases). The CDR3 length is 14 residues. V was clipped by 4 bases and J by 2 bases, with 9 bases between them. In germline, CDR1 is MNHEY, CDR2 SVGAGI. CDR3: CASSSGIGNQPQHF. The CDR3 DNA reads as TGTGCCAGCAGTTCAGGGATTGGCAATCAGCCCCAGCATTTT.

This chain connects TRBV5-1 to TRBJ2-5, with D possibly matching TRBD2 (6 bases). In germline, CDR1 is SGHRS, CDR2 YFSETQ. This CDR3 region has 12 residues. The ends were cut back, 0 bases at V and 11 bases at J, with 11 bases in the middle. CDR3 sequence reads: CASSLEAGNQYF. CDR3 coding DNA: TGCGCCAGCAGCTTGGAGGCGGGGAATCAGTACTTC.

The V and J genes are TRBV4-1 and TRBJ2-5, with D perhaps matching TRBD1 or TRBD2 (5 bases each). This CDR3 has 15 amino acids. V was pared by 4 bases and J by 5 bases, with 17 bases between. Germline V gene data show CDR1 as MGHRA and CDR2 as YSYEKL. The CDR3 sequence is CASSPHHREGETQYF. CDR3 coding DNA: TGCGCCAGCAGCCCACACCACCGAGAGGGGGAGACCCAGTACTTC.

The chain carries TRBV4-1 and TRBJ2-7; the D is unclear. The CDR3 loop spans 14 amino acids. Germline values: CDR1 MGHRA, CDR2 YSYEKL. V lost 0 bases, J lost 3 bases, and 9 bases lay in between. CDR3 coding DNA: TGCGCCAGCAGCCAAGAGCTGGGCGACTACGAGCAGTACTTC. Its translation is CASSQELGDYEQYF.

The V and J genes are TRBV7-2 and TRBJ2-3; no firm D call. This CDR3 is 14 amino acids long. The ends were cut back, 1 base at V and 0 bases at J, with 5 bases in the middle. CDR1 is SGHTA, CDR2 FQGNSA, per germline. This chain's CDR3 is CASSLVASTDTQYF. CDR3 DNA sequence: TGTGCCAGCAGCTTAGTGGCTAGCACAGATACGCAGTATTTT.

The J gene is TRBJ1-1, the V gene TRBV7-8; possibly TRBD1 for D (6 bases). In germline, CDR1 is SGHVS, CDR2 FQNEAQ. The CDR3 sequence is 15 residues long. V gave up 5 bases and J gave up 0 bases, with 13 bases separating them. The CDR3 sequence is CASSLDSLMNTEAFF. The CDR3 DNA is TGTGCCAGCAGCCTGGACAGTCTTATGAACACTGAAGCTTTCTTT.

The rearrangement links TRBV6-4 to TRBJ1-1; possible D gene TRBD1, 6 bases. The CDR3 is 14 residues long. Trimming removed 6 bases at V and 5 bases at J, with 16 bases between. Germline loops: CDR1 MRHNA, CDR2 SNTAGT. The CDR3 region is CASSVRGGATEAFF. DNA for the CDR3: TGTGCCAGCAGCGTCCGGGGGGGCGCGACTGAAGCTTTCTTT.

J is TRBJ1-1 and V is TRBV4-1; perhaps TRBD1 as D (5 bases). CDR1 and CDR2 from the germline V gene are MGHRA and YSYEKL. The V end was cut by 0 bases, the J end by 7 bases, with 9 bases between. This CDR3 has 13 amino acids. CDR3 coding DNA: TGCGCCAGCAGCCAAGAGACCGGGGGTGAAGCTTTCTTT. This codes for CASSQETGGEAFF.

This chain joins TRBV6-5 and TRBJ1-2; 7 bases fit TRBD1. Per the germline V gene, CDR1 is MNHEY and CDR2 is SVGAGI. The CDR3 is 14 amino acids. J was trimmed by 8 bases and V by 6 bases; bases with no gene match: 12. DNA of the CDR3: TGTGCCAGCAGGCCGACAGGGACGATCCGCGGCTACACCTTC. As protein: CASRPTGTIRGYTF.

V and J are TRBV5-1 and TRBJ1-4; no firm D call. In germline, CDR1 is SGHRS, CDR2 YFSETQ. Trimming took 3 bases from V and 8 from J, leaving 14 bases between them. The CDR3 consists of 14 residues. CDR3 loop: CASSSGRLGEKLFF. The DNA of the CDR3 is TGCGCCAGCAGCTCCGGGAGACTAGGGGAAAAACTGTTTTTT.

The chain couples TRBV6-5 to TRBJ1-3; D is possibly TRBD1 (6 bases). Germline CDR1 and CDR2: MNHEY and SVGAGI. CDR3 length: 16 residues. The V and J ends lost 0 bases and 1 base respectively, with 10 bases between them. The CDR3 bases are TGTGCCAGCAGTTACTCGTCAGGGGCTTCTGGAAACACCATATATTTT. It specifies CASSYSSGASGNTIYF.

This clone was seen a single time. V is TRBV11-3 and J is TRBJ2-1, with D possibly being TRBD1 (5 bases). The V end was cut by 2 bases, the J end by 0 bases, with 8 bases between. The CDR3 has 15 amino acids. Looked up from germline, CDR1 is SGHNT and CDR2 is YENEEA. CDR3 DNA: TGTGCCAGCAGCTTACGACAGAGCTCCTACAATGAGCAGTTCTTC. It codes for CASSLRQSSYNEQFF.

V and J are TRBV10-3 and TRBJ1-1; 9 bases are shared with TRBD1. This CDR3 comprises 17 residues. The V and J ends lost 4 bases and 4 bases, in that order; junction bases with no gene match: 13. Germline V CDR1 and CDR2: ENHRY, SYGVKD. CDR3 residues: CAISARGQGIYGTEAFF. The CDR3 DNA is TGTGCCATCAGTGCTCGGGGACAGGGAATTTACGGCACTGAAGCTTTCTTT.

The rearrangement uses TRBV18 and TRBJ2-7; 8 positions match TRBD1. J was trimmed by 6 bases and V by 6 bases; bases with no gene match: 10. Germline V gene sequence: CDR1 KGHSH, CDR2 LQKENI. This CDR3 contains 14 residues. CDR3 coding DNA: TGTGCCAGCTCCGGACGACAGGGGACGTCCGAGCAGTACTTC. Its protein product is CASSGRQGTSEQYF.

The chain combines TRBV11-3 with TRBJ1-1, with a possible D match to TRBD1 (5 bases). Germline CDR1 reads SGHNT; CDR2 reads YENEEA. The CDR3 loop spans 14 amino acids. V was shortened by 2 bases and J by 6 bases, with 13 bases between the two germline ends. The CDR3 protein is CASSLREIGAEAFF. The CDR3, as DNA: TGTGCCAGCAGCTTACGGGAAATAGGGGCTGAAGCTTTCTTT.

In DNA form, the CDR3 reads TGTGCCAGCAGCCTACAGTCTACCTACGAGCAGTACTTC. It yields the protein CASSLQSTYEQYF. The chain employs TRBV5-8 and TRBJ2-7; D remains unclear. V was clipped by 4 bases and J by 2 bases, with 10 bases between them. The CDR3 has 13 amino acids. Per the germline V gene, CDR1 is SGHTS and CDR2 is YDEGEE.

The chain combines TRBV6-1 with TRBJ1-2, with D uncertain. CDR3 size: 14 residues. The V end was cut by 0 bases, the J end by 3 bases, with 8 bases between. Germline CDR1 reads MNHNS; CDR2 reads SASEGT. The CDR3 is CASSEALRDYGYTF. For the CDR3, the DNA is TGTGCCAGCAGTGAAGCGCTTCGGGACTATGGCTACACCTTC.

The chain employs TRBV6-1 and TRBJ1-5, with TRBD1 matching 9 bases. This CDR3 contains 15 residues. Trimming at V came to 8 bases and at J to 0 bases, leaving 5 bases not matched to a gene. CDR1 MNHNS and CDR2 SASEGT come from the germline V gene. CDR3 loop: CASFRDRASNQPQHF. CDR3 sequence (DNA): TGTGCCAGCTTCAGGGACAGGGCTAGCAATCAGCCCCAGCATTTT.

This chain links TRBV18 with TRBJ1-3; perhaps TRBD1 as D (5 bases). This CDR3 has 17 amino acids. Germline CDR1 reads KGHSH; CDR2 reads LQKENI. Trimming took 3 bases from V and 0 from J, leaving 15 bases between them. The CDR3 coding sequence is TGTGCCAGCTCACCTCTCTCGGTGGGGACCTCTGGAAACACCATATATTTT. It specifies CASSPLSVGTSGNTIYF.

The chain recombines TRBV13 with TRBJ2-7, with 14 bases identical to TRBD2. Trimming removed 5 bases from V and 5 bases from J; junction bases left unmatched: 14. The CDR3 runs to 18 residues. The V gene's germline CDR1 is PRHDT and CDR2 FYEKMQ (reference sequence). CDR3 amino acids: CASSERLAGGPNKHEQYF. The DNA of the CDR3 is TGTGCCAGCAGCGAGAGACTAGCGGGGGGGCCAAATAAACACGAGCAGTACTTC.